These 29 T cell receptor beta chains came from one sample sequenced in a study of cytomegalovirus exposure and HLA in healthy donors. PCR primers comprised 60 Vbeta and 13 Jbeta primers. Assay used: immunoSEQ multiplex PCR; TCRdb lists only in-frame clones, some missing. The table lists some 110,000 clones, roughly 80% of them singletons. Sequenced material: PBMCs. These receptors originate from a woman aged 40 to 49 in good health and CMV-seronegative.

The chain has TRBV7-3 and TRBJ1-1; 7 nucleotides match TRBD1. Germline V gene data show CDR1 as SGHTA and CDR2 as FQGTGA. This CDR3 is 13 amino acids long. J gave up 1 base and V 9 bases, and 5 bases lay outside the gene matches. CDR3 loop: CARGGQENTEAFF. DNA of the CDR3: TGTGCCAGAGGGGGCCAAGAGAACACTGAAGCTTTCTTT.

The rearrangement joins TRBV6-6 to TRBJ2-3, with D perhaps TRBD1 (6 bases). Germline V CDR1 and CDR2: MNHNY, SVGAGI (reference sequence). V lost 2 bases and J 0 bases, leaving 9 bases between the germline ends. This CDR3 has 15 residues. CDR3 residues: CASSYPGQSTDTQYF. For the CDR3, the DNA is TGTGCCAGCAGTTACCCAGGACAGAGCACAGATACGCAGTATTTT.

This chain joins TRBV19 and TRBJ1-1; possibly TRBD1 for D (6 bases). The ends were cut back, 6 bases at V and 0 bases at J, with 11 bases in the middle. Looked up from germline, CDR1 is LNHDA and CDR2 is SQIVND (reference sequence). This CDR3 has 14 residues. CDR3 protein: CASRRQAMNTEAFF. The DNA of the CDR3 is TGTGCCAGTAGGCGACAGGCCATGAACACTGAAGCTTTCTTT.

This clone appeared a few times. This chain joins TRBV27 and TRBJ1-2; 8 positions match TRBD1. The trim removed 6 bases at V and 4 bases at J, leaving 13 bases unmatched. CDR3 length: 16 residues. CDR1 is MNHEY, CDR2 SMNVEV, per germline (reference sequence). In nucleotides, the CDR3 is TGTGCCAGCAGCCGCATCCAGGGGGCAGTCCTCTATGGCTACACCTTC. The encoded protein is CASSRIQGAVLYGYTF.

This rearrangement joins TRBV6-5 to TRBJ2-1; D is perhaps TRBD2 (7 bases). The germline gives CDR1 MNHEY, CDR2 SVGAGI. The V end was cut by 1 base, the J end by 10 bases, with 20 bases between. This CDR3 region has 16 residues. CDR3 sequence: CASSYLAYRGGREQFF. In nucleotides, the CDR3 is TGTGCCAGCAGTTACTTAGCATATAGGGGGGGTCGGGAGCAGTTCTTC.

The chain couples TRBV6-5 to TRBJ1-2, with 9 nucleotides matching TRBD1. Germline V CDR1 and CDR2: MNHEY, SVGAGI. J lost 5 bases, V lost 0 bases, and 7 bases had no gene match. The CDR3 length is 16 residues. This chain's CDR3 is CASSYSSTGGRYGYTF. CDR3 coding DNA: TGTGCCAGCAGTTACTCTTCCACAGGGGGCAGGTATGGCTACACCTTC.

This sequence joins TRBV5-8 and TRBJ2-3, with 9 bases aligning to TRBD2. Per the germline V gene, CDR1 is SGHTS and CDR2 is YDEGEE. The CDR3 runs to 15 residues. Trimming cost V 3 bases and J 4 bases; bases outside gene matches: 6. The chain's CDR3 is CASSYSGRSADTQYF. The CDR3 DNA reads as TGTGCCAGCAGCTACAGCGGGAGGTCTGCAGATACGCAGTATTTT.

The rearrangement links TRBV7-8 to TRBJ1-6; tentative D call: TRBD1 (5 bases). CDR3 length: 15 residues. V lost 3 bases and J 5 bases, leaving 11 bases between the germline ends. CDR1 and CDR2 from the germline V gene are SGHVS and FQNEAQ. CDR3 loop: CASSFETGHNSPLHF. The CDR3 DNA reads TGTGCCAGCAGCTTTGAAACAGGCCATAATTCACCCCTCCACTTT.

V is TRBV19 and J is TRBJ1-5; 8 bases agree with TRBD1. Per the germline V gene, CDR1 is LNHDA and CDR2 is SQIVND (reference sequence). This CDR3 comprises 17 residues. Unmatched junction bases numbered 9, after V lost 1 base and J lost 4 bases. CDR3 amino acids: CASSIGDRIRPNQPQHF. The CDR3 DNA follows: TGTGCCAGTAGTATAGGGGACAGGATAAGGCCAAATCAGCCCCAGCATTTT.

J is TRBJ2-5 and V is TRBV29-1; D is perhaps TRBD2 (6 bases). Looked up from germline, CDR1 is SQVTM and CDR2 is ANQGSEA. CDR3 length equals 12 residues. The V and J ends lost 4 bases and 5 bases respectively, with 11 bases between them. The CDR3, as DNA: TGCAGCGTTGTCGGGGGTCGGGAGACCCAGTACTTC. Residues: CSVVGGRETQYF.

This clone was seen just once. The rearrangement links TRBV15 to TRBJ1-2, with unresolved D. Germline assignment: CDR1 LNHNV and CDR2 YYDKDF (reference sequence). The CDR3 runs to 13 residues. Trimming removed 3 bases from V and 8 bases from J, with 13 bases in between. The CDR3 nucleotides read TGTGCCACCAGCAGGGGAGGTGGTTTCGGCTACACCTTC. This codes for CATSRGGGFGYTF.

The chain employs TRBV6-5 and TRBJ1-4, with a weak D call TRBD1 (5 bases). The germline V and J ends were trimmed by 2 bases and 6 bases, with 10 bases remaining between them. The CDR3 runs 14 residues. Germline V gives CDR1 MNHEY, CDR2 SVGAGI. CDR3 in DNA: TGTGCCAGCAGTTACGGGGGGAGCGATGAAAAACTGTTTTTT. This translates into CASSYGGSDEKLFF.

This clone appeared a single time. V gene TRBV28 combines with J gene TRBJ1-2; D possibly corresponds to TRBD1 (5 bases). The CDR3 is 11 amino acids. Trimming cost V 6 bases and J 11 bases, with 13 bases left between them. The germline gives CDR1 MDHEN, CDR2 SYDVKM. The CDR3: CASSPDTRYTF. The CDR3 nucleotides read TGTGCCAGCAGCCCGGACACCCGATACACCTTC.

The chain combines TRBV6-1 with TRBJ1-4, with unresolved D. CDR1 and CDR2 (germline): MNHNS, SASEGT. Trimming pared 7 bases from V and 2 bases from J, leaving 5 bases between. The CDR3 runs 12 residues. The DNA for the CDR3 is TGTGCCAGCACGAGGACTAATGAAAAACTGTTTTTT. Its translation is CASTRTNEKLFF.

This clone was counted only a few times. The V and J genes are TRBV4-1 and TRBJ2-2; D not certain. Deletions cut 3 bases from V and 7 bases from J, with 18 bases between. Per germline, CDR1 MGHRA and CDR2 YSYEKL. This CDR3 has 16 amino acids. The CDR3 coding sequence is TGCGCCAGCAGCCAGGGTTTATCAGCCTCGGGCGGGGAGCTGTTTTTT. Translation gives CASSQGLSASGGELFF.

V is TRBV28 and J is TRBJ1-5; 9 bases are a match to TRBD1. The ends lost 7 bases at V and 6 bases at J; junction bases unmatched: 10. This CDR3 is 15 amino acids long. The germline CDR1 and CDR2 sequences are MDHEN and SYDVKM. CDR3 bases: TGTGCCAGCATCAAACAGGGGGCGCATGGTCAGCCCCAGCATTTT. This encodes CASIKQGAHGQPQHF.

This chain links TRBV21-1 with TRBJ2-7; the table's TRBD1 call for D was not verified on the DNA. TRBV21-1 is an annotated pseudogene. The CDR3 is 15 residues long. The CDR3 DNA is TGTGCCAGCAGCAAAAAGAGGACAGGGGATAACGAGCAGTACTTC. Its translation is CASSKKRTGDNEQYF.

The V gene is TRBV28, the J gene TRBJ1-2, with D hard to call. V lost 8 bases to trimming and J lost 2 bases, with 18 bases between them. This CDR3 spans 15 amino acids. Germline V gives CDR1 MDHEN, CDR2 SYDVKM. CDR3 region: CASAIPTGKNYGYTF. The CDR3 DNA reads as TGTGCCAGCGCCATTCCTACCGGGAAAAACTATGGCTACACCTTC.

The CDR3 loop is CASSLAGAYEQYF. Here the CDR3 DNA reads TGTGCCAGTAGTTTGGCAGGGGCCTACGAGCAGTACTTC. The V gene is TRBV19, the J gene TRBJ2-7; tentative D call: TRBD1 (6 bases). Deletions cut 5 bases from V and 2 bases from J, with 10 bases between. The CDR3 extends over 13 amino acids. From germline, CDR1 is LNHDA and CDR2 SQIVND (reference sequence). The full variable domain, completed using reference TRBV19 and TRBJ2-7, is DGGITQSPKYLFRKEGQNVTLSCEQNLNHDAMYWYRQDPGQGLRLIYYSQIVNDFQKGDIAEGYSVSREKKESFPLTVTSAQKNPTAFYLCASSLAGAYEQYFGPGTRLTVT.

This sequence joins TRBV4-3 and TRBJ2-2; 10 bases are a match to TRBD2. The CDR3 spans 16 residues. The J segment lost 6 bases and the V segment lost 4 bases, leaving 8 bases of the junction unmatched. The germline CDR1 and CDR2 sequences are LGHNA and YSLEER. The CDR3 protein is CASSPAGLAGAGELFF. CDR3 nucleotide sequence: TGCGCCAGCAGCCCCGCGGGCCTAGCGGGAGCCGGGGAGCTGTTTTTT.

This rearrangement joins TRBV19 to TRBJ1-3; unclear D gene. V lost 5 bases and J 0 bases, leaving 14 bases between the germline ends. Per germline, CDR1 LNHDA and CDR2 SQIVND (reference sequence). This CDR3 spans 16 amino acids. The CDR3 reads CASSSYRVPSGNTIYF. The CDR3 DNA follows: TGTGCCAGTAGTTCCTACCGGGTCCCCTCTGGAAACACCATATATTTT. The full variable domain, with the rest looked up from reference TRBV19 and TRBJ1-3, is DGGITQSPKYLFRKEGQNVTLSCEQNLNHDAMYWYRQDPGQGLRLIYYSQIVNDFQKGDIAEGYSVSREKKESFPLTVTSAQKNPTAFYLCASSSYRVPSGNTIYFGEGSWLTVV.

The rearrangement links TRBV2 to TRBJ2-2; 7 bases align to TRBD1. After removal of 2 bases from V and 4 bases from J, the junction contained 7 bases not matched to a gene. Germline V gene data show CDR1 as SNHLY and CDR2 as FYNNEI. This CDR3 has 16 amino acids. For the CDR3, the DNA is TGTGCCAGCAGTGAAATATCGACAGGGAGCACCGGGGAGCTGTTTTTT. This translates into CASSEISTGSTGELFF.

The chain carries TRBV19 and TRBJ2-1; D gene unclear. CDR1 and CDR2 from the germline V gene are LNHDA and SQIVND (reference sequence). The CDR3 loop spans 13 amino acids. Trimming pared 1 base from V and 3 bases from J, leaving 4 bases between. The CDR3 spells CASSIANYNEQFF. CDR3 DNA sequence: TGTGCCAGTAGTATAGCCAACTACAATGAGCAGTTCTTC. The full variable domain, rest sourced from reference TRBV19 and TRBJ2-1, is DGGITQSPKYLFRKEGQNVTLSCEQNLNHDAMYWYRQDPGQGLRLIYYSQIVNDFQKGDIAEGYSVSREKKESFPLTVTSAQKNPTAFYLCASSIANYNEQFFGPGTRLTVL.

V gene TRBV27 combines with J gene TRBJ2-3, with 8 bases matching TRBD2. Trimming cost V 5 bases and J 3 bases; bases outside gene matches: 13. CDR3 length equals 17 residues. CDR1 is MNHEY and CDR2 is SMNVEV in the germline V gene (reference sequence). Here the CDR3 DNA reads TGTGCCAGCAGTATATTACTTACGGGCGGGGGGACAGATACGCAGTATTTT. Translated: CASSILLTGGGTDTQYF.

The rearrangement links TRBV7-2 to TRBJ2-1; 8 positions agree with TRBD2. The CDR3 totals 12 residues. CDR1 and CDR2 from the germline V gene are SGHTA and FQGNSA. Trimming removed 6 bases from V and 13 bases from J; junction bases left unmatched: 8. The CDR3 bases are TGTGCCAGCAGGATAAGCGGGAGAAATCAGTTCTTC. Its protein is CASRISGRNQFF.

This clone has just a few counts. The chain has TRBV28 and TRBJ2-2, with 7 positions matching TRBD1. V shed 7 bases, J shed 5 bases, and the junction held 7 bases outside the gene matches. CDR1 and CDR2 from the germline V gene are MDHEN and SYDVKM. The CDR3 consists of 14 residues. In nucleotides, the CDR3 is TGTGCCAGCACACCGACAGGGACGACCGGGGAGCTGTTTTTT. Translating it yields CASTPTGTTGELFF.

The chain joins TRBV5-1 to TRBJ1-2; D call uncertain. Germline loops: CDR1 SGHRS, CDR2 YFSETQ. Trimming removed 1 base at V and 7 bases at J, with 14 bases between. The CDR3 runs 14 residues. CDR3 in amino acids: CASSLSGVEFGYTF. The CDR3 region has the DNA TGCGCCAGCAGCTTGTCCGGGGTCGAGTTTGGCTACACCTTC.

The chain is built from TRBV7-2 and TRBJ1-1; tentative D call: TRBD1 (6 bases). Germline V gene data show CDR1 as SGHTA and CDR2 as FQGNSA. The germline V and J ends were trimmed by 3 bases and 4 bases, with 15 bases remaining between them. The CDR3 has 15 amino acids. The CDR3 DNA reads TGTGCCAGCAGCTTGGACAGTTCCCGTTCCACTGAAGCTTTCTTT. This sequence encodes CASSLDSSRSTEAFF.

This clone has more than one count but fewer than ten. The chain employs TRBV4-1 and TRBJ1-4, with D perhaps matching TRBD1 (5 bases). The germline gives CDR1 MGHRA, CDR2 YSYEKL. The CDR3 sequence is 15 residues long. Trimming removed 2 bases at V and 10 bases at J, with 17 bases between. CDR3 residues: CASSQPTGGDRKLFF. The CDR3 DNA follows: TGCGCCAGCAGCCAACCCACGGGGGGGGATCGAAAACTGTTTTTT.